What follows is one TCR beta chain and its context. The data stem from a study of blood T cell repertoires in COVID-19. This CDR3 comprises 13 residues. The ends lost 7 bases at V and 8 bases at J; junction bases unmatched: 5. Sequencing was performed with immunoSEQ multiplex PCR; in TCRdb, only in-frame clones are kept and a portion is missing. The sample records around 28,000 clones, 85% to 90% being singletons. This clonotype was obtained from a human donor in a cohort sampled during active COVID-19. Sequenced material: peripheral blood. The rearrangement links TRBV12-3 or TRBV12-4 to TRBJ2-1, with TRBD2 matching over 10 bases. CDR3 DNA sequence: TGTGCCAGCAAGCGGGGGGGCCAGGATGAGCAGTTCTTC. Its protein is CASKRGGQDEQFF.